A selection of T cell receptor beta chains follows, all from one sample in a study of shared clonotypes between healthy human individuals. Sequencing was performed with immunoSEQ multiplex PCR; in TCRdb, only in-frame clones are kept and a portion is missing. The table includes about 1.1 million clones, around 78% detected once. The specimen sequenced was memory CD4+ T cells from PBMCs. The receptor source for this set is a man aged 18 to 29 in good health. Some clones in this sample may be carry-over from other donors' samples. Both conserved end residues are trimmed from each CDR3. D genes are given only for firm matches.

length,D,V,CDR3
13,TRBD2,TRBV6-5,ASSYSLAGTYEQY
14,TRBD2,TRBV11-2,ASSTWTSGREYEQY
15,TRBD2,TRBV10-1,ASSESGLAGDTGELF
12,TRBD1,TRBV14,ASSRRGGGEKLF
13,NA,TRBV28,ASSPAGATNEKLF
14,TRBD2,TRBV28,ASSLFVAGDSYEQY
12,NA,TRBV28,ASSLFQGGNEQY
13,TRBD1,TRBV7-9,ASSFNRGSGNTIY
11,NA,TRBV5-1,ASSYGLYNEQF
12,NA,TRBV28,ASSFVDFGETQY
13,TRBD2,TRBV7-2,ASSISGSSYNEQF
11,NA,TRBV19,ASSQSSNQPQH
12,NA,TRBV28,ASSLVSGSQPQH
10,NA,TRBV30,ASQGGGDTQY
12,NA,TRBV4-1,ASSQDEVVRAQY
12,NA,TRBV7-7,ASSSSGSYNEQF
12,NA,TRBV9,ASSPQGSNTEAF
14,TRBD1,TRBV6-6,ASSYTTGDDPGELF
10,NA,TRBV27,ASSFLAGEQY
12,NA,TRBV9,ASSVGTIYNEQF
11,NA,TRBV5-1,ASRLGERYGYT
10,TRBD1,TRBV30,AWRRTGTEAF
10,NA,TRBV6-1,ASGAGRNEQF
11,NA,TRBV30,AWQVSGANVLT
13,NA,TRBV28,ASSLYSGRNTEAF
13,TRBD1,TRBV6-6,ASSATGNSGNTIY
15,NA,TRBV10-3,AISDDFVGGPNGELF
16,TRBD2,TRBV14,ASSQDRVTSGYKDTQY
15,TRBD2,TRBV28,ASRTPGTSGRRDEQY
13,NA,TRBV7-8,ASSSLTGANTEAF
13,TRBD1,TRBV6-5,ASNRGTGGGTEAF
13,TRBD1,TRBV28,ASRPNRGQSGELF
13,NA,TRBV7-2,ASSSAGSLNTEAF